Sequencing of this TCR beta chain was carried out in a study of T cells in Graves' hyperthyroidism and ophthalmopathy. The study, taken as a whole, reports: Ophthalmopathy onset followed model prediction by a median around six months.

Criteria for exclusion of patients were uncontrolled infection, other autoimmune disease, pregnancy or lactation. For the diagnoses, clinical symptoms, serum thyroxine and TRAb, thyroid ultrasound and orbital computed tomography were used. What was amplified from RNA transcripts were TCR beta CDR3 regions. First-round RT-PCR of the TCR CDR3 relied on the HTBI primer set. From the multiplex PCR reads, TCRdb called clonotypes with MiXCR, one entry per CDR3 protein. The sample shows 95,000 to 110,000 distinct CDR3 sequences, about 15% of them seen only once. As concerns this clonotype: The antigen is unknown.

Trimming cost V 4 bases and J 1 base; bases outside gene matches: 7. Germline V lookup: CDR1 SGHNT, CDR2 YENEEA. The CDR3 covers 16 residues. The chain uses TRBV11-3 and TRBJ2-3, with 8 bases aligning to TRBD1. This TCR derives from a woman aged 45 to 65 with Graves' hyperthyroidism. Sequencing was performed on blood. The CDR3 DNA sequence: TGTGCCAGCAGCTCCACCCCGGGACAGGGCACAGATACGCAGTATTTT. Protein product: CASSSTPGQGTDTQYF.